Listed here are 25 T cell receptor beta chains from one sample, sequenced in a study of T cell repertoires in cytomegalovirus infection. TCRdb used MiXCR to reprocess the reads, holding one entry per CDR3 protein. The sample shows about 920,000 distinct CDR3 sequences, 31% of them seen only once. What these receptors recognize is not known. The sample here was cultured CD8+ T cells from PBMCs, taken from culture after CMV antigen stimulation. These receptors were collected from a human donor in good health (CMV status not recorded). Some clones in this sample may be carry-over from other donors' samples.

The chain couples TRBV2 to TRBJ2-7; TRBD1 matches 10 bases. V lost 9 bases and J lost 6; bases outside the gene matches: 8. The length of the CDR3 is 13 residues. Germline values: CDR1 SNHLY, CDR2 FYNNEI. For the CDR3, the DNA is TGTGCCAGTTTACCGGGACAGGGGAGCGAGCAGTACTTC. Its translation: CASLPGQGSEQYF.

There are a few counts of this clonotype. This chain joins TRBV4-1 and TRBJ2-2; D assignment may be TRBD1 or TRBD2 (5 bases each). The CDR3 spans 16 residues. The V end lost 0 bases, the J end lost 5 bases, and 13 bases lay between the germline ends. Germline V gene sequence: CDR1 MGHRA, CDR2 YSYEKL. Written as DNA, the CDR3 is TGCGCCAGCAGCCAAGAAGGGACGAGTCGGACCGGGGAGCTGTTTTTT. Amino acids: CASSQEGTSRTGELFF.

The genes are TRBV5-1 and TRBJ1-4; D might be TRBD1 (5 bases). The ends were cut back, 5 bases at V and 10 bases at J, with 18 bases in the middle. From germline, CDR1 is SGHRS and CDR2 YFSETQ. This CDR3 spans 14 amino acids. This chain's CDR3 is CASSSLIGTRKLFF. In nucleotides, the CDR3 is TGCGCCAGCAGTTCATTGATCGGGACTCGAAAACTGTTTTTT.

This clonotype was seen at least ten times. This chain links TRBV7-6 with TRBJ1-3; no reliable D call. With 3 bases removed from V and 2 bases from J, the gap between germline ends came to 23 bases. This CDR3 region has 19 residues. Germline V gene data show CDR1 as SGHVS and CDR2 as FNYEAQ. CDR3 coding DNA: TGTGCCAGCAGCTTGGACCTCATGGATATGGGAAGGGCTGGAAACACCATATATTTT. This gives the protein CASSLDLMDMGRAGNTIYF.

The CDR3 DNA is TGTGCCAGCAGTTTAGCCGTTTATAATTCACCCCTCCACTTT. This translates into CASSLAVYNSPLHF. The rearrangement joins TRBV27 to TRBJ1-6, with D unclear. With 2 bases removed from V and 4 bases from J, the gap between germline ends came to 6 bases. CDR3 length: 14 amino acids. The germline V gene encodes CDR1 MNHEY and CDR2 SMNVEV (reference sequence).

In this sample, this clonotype turned up a few times. Here the CDR3 reads CASSYRIQGTLNTEAFF. The CDR3 DNA reads as TGTGCCAGCAGTTACAGGATACAGGGGACTTTGAACACTGAAGCTTTCTTT. The chain is built from TRBV6-6 and TRBJ1-1; 7 bases fit TRBD1. The germline V gene has CDR1 MNHNY and CDR2 SVGAGI (reference sequence). The CDR3 covers 17 residues. Losses at the gene ends were 2 bases for V and 0 bases for J; bases not matched to a gene: 9.

The rearrangement links TRBV20-1 to TRBJ1-2, with D unresolved. Germline assignment: CDR1 DFQATT and CDR2 SNEGSKA (reference sequence). Trimming left V 3 bases short and J 1 base short, with 18 bases between. The CDR3 runs 16 residues. CDR3 DNA sequence: TGCAGTGCTAGGGGAGCTGGTCAGCCAATTAACTATGGCTACACCTTC. Translation gives CSARGAGQPINYGYTF.

The chain recombines TRBV5-3 with TRBJ1-2; 10 bases map to TRBD1. TRBV5-3 is classed as an ORF, of uncertain function. The CDR3 is made up of 13 amino acids. V shed 4 bases and J 5 bases; nucleotides not matched to a gene: 2. The CDR3 sequence is CARSRTGGYGYTF. CDR3 in DNA: TGTGCCAGAAGCAGGACAGGGGGTTATGGCTACACCTTC.

V usage is TRBV27 and J usage is TRBJ1-1; a possible D gene is TRBD1 (6 bases). The germline V gene has CDR1 MNHEY and CDR2 SMNVEV (reference sequence). The V end lost 1 base, the J end lost 5 bases, and 11 bases lay between the germline ends. CDR3 size: 14 residues. The CDR3 sequence is CASSLYRDGTEAFF. The CDR3, as DNA: TGTGCCAGCAGTTTATACAGGGATGGGACTGAAGCTTTCTTT.

The table lists this clonotype with many counts. The CDR3 DNA sequence: TGTGCCAGTAGTTGGGCGTCAGACTATGGCTACACCTTC. Amino acid sequence: CASSWASDYGYTF. This chain links TRBV19 with TRBJ1-2, with unresolved D. V was clipped by 5 bases and J by 3 bases, with 10 bases between them. The CDR3 extends over 13 amino acids. The germline V gene has CDR1 LNHDA and CDR2 SQIVND (reference sequence).

This clonotype was counted only a few times. This chain connects TRBV4-1 to TRBJ2-7; perhaps TRBD1 as D (5 bases). The CDR3 spans 15 residues. Germline V gives CDR1 MGHRA, CDR2 YSYEKL. V was clipped by 2 bases and J by 0 bases, with 11 bases between them. The CDR3 loop is CASSQLQEISYEQYF. The CDR3, as DNA: TGCGCCAGCAGCCAATTACAGGAGATCTCCTACGAGCAGTACTTC.

This clonotype was found many times. CDR3 region: CASSLAPQQGWNEQFF. CDR3 nucleotides: TGTGCCAGCAGCTTAGCGCCCCAACAGGGTTGGAATGAGCAGTTCTTC. The rearrangement links TRBV7-6 to TRBJ2-1, with D maybe TRBD1 (6 bases). V lost 0 bases and J lost 7, with 16 bases in between. CDR1 is SGHVS and CDR2 is FNYEAQ in the germline V gene. This CDR3 is 16 amino acids long. The variable domain in full, with the rest retrieved from reference TRBV7-6 and TRBJ2-1, is GAGVSQSPRYKVTKRGQDVALRCDPISGHVSLYWYRQALGQGPEFLTYFNYEAQQDKSGLPNDRFSAERPEGSISTLTIQRTEQRDSAMYRCASSLAPQQGWNEQFFGPGTRLTVL.

This clonotype appeared a few times. The chain recombines TRBV7-9 with TRBJ2-7; D not certain. The CDR3 sequence is 13 residues long. CDR1 and CDR2 from the germline V gene are SEHNR and FQNEAQ (reference sequence). Trimming shortened V by 5 bases and J by 4 bases, and 12 bases separated the two germline ends. Written as DNA, the CDR3 is TGTGCCAGCAGCCCCCCGGGCCGTTACGAGCAGTACGTC. The encoded protein is CASSPPGRYEQYV.

The gene calls are TRBV5-3 and TRBJ2-7; D may be TRBD1 or TRBD2 (5 bases each). TRBV5-3 is an open reading frame whose function is uncertain. V lost 8 bases and J 6 bases, leaving 12 bases between the germline ends. The CDR3 totals 11 residues. CDR3 bases: TGTGCCAGCGAGAGGGGCGGCGAGCAGTACTTC. Protein product: CASERGGEQYF.

Details on this clonotype: Possible read error: a much larger clone is one base away. The chain links TRBV6-1 to TRBJ2-1, with 8 bases matching TRBD2. The germline V gene encodes CDR1 MNHNS and CDR2 SASEGT. V gave up 5 bases and J gave up 6 bases; unmatched junction bases: 15. The CDR3 runs 17 residues. In nucleotides, the CDR3 is TGTGCCAGCAGTCCATCTCCCGGGACGGGGGGGCTCAATGAGCAGTTCTTC. This encodes CASSPSPGTGGLNEQFF.

The J gene is TRBJ1-4, the V gene TRBV7-9; D call uncertain. The CDR3 is 15 amino acids. Germline-derived CDR1 and CDR2 are SEHNR and FQNEAQ (reference sequence). With 1 base removed from V and 7 bases from J, the gap between germline ends came to 13 bases. The CDR3 spells CASSLEGSLSEKLFF. Written as DNA, the CDR3 is TGTGCCAGCAGCTTAGAGGGCAGCCTAAGTGAAAAACTGTTTTTT. Complete variable domain (other parts from reference TRBV7-9 and TRBJ1-4): DTGVSQNPRHKITKRGQNVTFRCDPISEHNRLYWYRQTLGQGPEFLTYFQNEAQLEKSRLLSDRFSAERPKGSFSTLEIQRTEQGDSAMYLCASSLEGSLSEKLFFGSGTQLSVL.

The chain links TRBV27 to TRBJ2-5; a weak D match, TRBD1 (5 bases). CDR1 is MNHEY, CDR2 SMNVEV, per germline (reference sequence). The CDR3 has 14 amino acids. Trimming stripped 4 bases from V and 5 bases from J, with 14 bases between. The CDR3 loop is CASSSGARLETQYF. The CDR3 DNA reads TGTGCCAGCAGTTCTGGGGCCCGATTGGAGACCCAGTACTTC.

This clonotype occurred many times. J is TRBJ2-1 and V is TRBV7-2, with D unresolved. V dropped 4 bases and J dropped 8 bases, with 6 bases sitting between them. The CDR3 is 11 amino acids. Germline loops: CDR1 SGHTA, CDR2 FQGNSA. The CDR3 coding sequence is TGTGCCAGCAGCTCGGATTATGAGCAGTTCTTC. It yields the protein CASSSDYEQFF.

This clonotype came up once. The DNA is omitted, as the CDR3 cannot be located on it reliably, and the CDR3 follows TCRdb's listing. The rearrangement joins TRBV7-5 to TRBJ1-5. TRBV7-5 is a pseudogene segment. The CDR3 numbers 11 amino acids, ends counted. CDR3 in amino acids: CISVPEPSQHF.

The V gene is TRBV7-2, the J gene TRBJ2-1; D gene ambiguous. Germline lookup yields CDR1 SGHTA and CDR2 FQGNSA. V was clipped by 1 base and J by 4 bases, with 8 bases between them. CDR3 length equals 14 residues. In nucleotides, the CDR3 is TGTGCCAGCAGCTTAGTGGGCCCATACAATGAGCAGTTCTTC. Translation: CASSLVGPYNEQFF.

V is TRBV5-6 and J is TRBJ2-5, with TRBD2 matching over 9 bases. Trimming removed 4 bases from V and 7 bases from J; junction bases left unmatched: 11. Per germline, CDR1 SGHDT and CDR2 YYEEEE. The CDR3 consists of 15 residues. The CDR3 coding sequence is TGTGCCAGCAGCCGTATGCGGGGGGGGCGAGGGACCCAGTACTTC. Its protein product is CASSRMRGGRGTQYF.

Only a few counts were recorded for this clonotype. The rearrangement uses TRBV27 and TRBJ2-5, with 8 nucleotides matching TRBD2. Germline V lookup: CDR1 MNHEY, CDR2 SMNVEV (reference sequence). The CDR3 has 15 amino acids. Unmatched junction bases numbered 7, after V lost 2 bases and J lost 5 bases. The CDR3 coding sequence is TGTGCCAGCAGTTTACTGGGATCGGGGGGGGAGACCCAGTACTTC. This translates into CASSLLGSGGETQYF.

J is TRBJ1-5 and V is TRBV28; no clear D gene. Looked up from germline, CDR1 is MDHEN and CDR2 is SYDVKM. CDR3 size: 15 residues. Trimming left V 5 bases short and J 2 bases short, with 13 bases between. The CDR3 protein is CASSTLAGGNQPQHF. DNA of the CDR3: TGTGCCAGCAGTACCCTGGCAGGCGGCAATCAGCCCCAGCATTTT.

This clonotype came up a few times. The V and J genes are TRBV4-3 and TRBJ2-3; 8 positions agree with TRBD2. V shed 0 bases, J shed 4 bases, and the junction held 21 bases outside the gene matches. Germline V gives CDR1 LGHNA, CDR2 YSLEER. The CDR3 totals 21 residues. CDR3 in amino acids: CASSQDIWETTGTREADTQYF. The CDR3 DNA is TGCGCCAGCAGCCAAGATATTTGGGAGACTACCGGGACTAGAGAGGCAGATACGCAGTATTTT.

The chain uses TRBV12-3 or TRBV12-4 and TRBJ1-1; D remains ambiguous. Trimming removed 0 bases from V and 6 bases from J, with 11 bases in between. There are 14 residues in the CDR3. The CDR3 DNA is TGTGCCAGCAGTTTAGCGGGGAGTGGGGCTGAAGCTTTCTTT. Amino acids: CASSLAGSGAEAFF.